This TCR beta chain was identified during a study of blood T cell repertoires in COVID-19. Sequenced by immunoSEQ multiplex PCR; TCRdb stores in-frame clones only, minus some. The table has approximately 150,000 clones, around 84% seen once. Germline CDR1 reads SNHLY; CDR2 reads FYNNEI. The ends lost 3 bases at V and 4 bases at J; junction bases unmatched: 3. The CDR3 has 14 residues. This clonotype was sampled from a woman in her forties or fifties who had recovered from COVID-19. The chain uses TRBV2 and TRBJ2-4; TRBD2 matches at 7 bases. What was sequenced was PBMCs or T cells enriched from blood (not recorded which). This CDR3 reads CASSEGGSKNIQYF. The CDR3 DNA reads as TGTGCCAGCAGTGAGGGGGGGTCGAAAAACATTCAGTACTTC.